This is a list of T cell receptor beta chains from one sample in a study of beta chain features in type 1 diabetes. TCRdb keeps only in-frame clones here, not all; method: immunoSEQ multiplex PCR. The sample records hundreds of thousands of clones, about an eighth being singletons. The material sequenced was naive CD4+ T cells from blood. These receptors all stem from a man younger than 35 with type 1 diabetes. Both conserved end residues are part of each CDR3.

V | CDR3
TRBV9 | CASRSQDTYGYTF
TRBV29-1 | CSTRPGSSDTQYF
TRBV30 | CAWSRIGSGANVLTF
TRBV30 | CAWSVRAWETQYF
TRBV7-2 | CASSAATGTQYGYTF
TRBV7-2 | CASSLRTSGRIHEQFF
TRBV7-2 | CASSLLSKDSINQPQHF
TRBV5-4 | CASSAHPNQETQYF
TRBV11-3 | CASSSQTGGGEQYF
TRBV5-4 | CASSFRDRDTDTQYF
TRBV1 | CTSSPRLSLGFEEQYF
TRBV4-3 | CASSQEIRGISERNTIYF
TRBV4-2 | CASSQDRYRVNGYTF
TRBV9 | CASSVRDRGHYGYTF
TRBV5-6 | CASSLDPTGTYEQYF
TRBV5-1 | CASSAGLAPADTQYF
TRBV19 | CASSIRQGSYEQYF
TRBV28 | CASVAPGTGSYEQYF
TRBV28 | CASSLGRPFPNQPQHF
TRBV13 | CASSFRSEQYF
TRBV5-1 | CASSLGAGEPQHF
TRBV7-2 | CASSLGGDRETQYF
TRBV5-1 | CASSLVRGGLYEQYF
TRBV5-6 | CASSPDRAEAPPYF
TRBV10-3 | CAISGKGQGAYEQYF
TRBV10-3 | CAIRQGAGNEQFF
TRBV5-1 | CASSPRGAREETQYF
TRBV19 | CASSMRPGGSQPQHF
TRBV30 | CAWRGSSEAFF
TRBV14 | CASSPRDRGRSDTQYF
TRBV10-3 | CAISVEGSYEQYF
TRBV5-1 | CASSLEGGETQYF
TRBV28 | CASSYTPHRAGAQETQYF
TRBV7-2 | CASSLWRGTETQYF
TRBV15 | CATSRSGGRSTDTQYF
TRBV15 | CATSRAGYEQYF
TRBV5-1 | CASRTGPASSGNTIYF
TRBV2 | CASSGVAGGVEETQYF
TRBV6-5 | CASSYSDTLNTIYF
TRBV20-1 | CSARAQESQHF
TRBV30 | CAWNSGGQAQFF
TRBV5-6 | CASSLYPSGQPQHF
TRBV11-2 | CASSYRSSGYTF
TRBV9 | CASSEDGEQFF
TRBV7-2 | CASSRPSAGGKETQYF
TRBV5-1 | CASSLVGQGEDTQYF